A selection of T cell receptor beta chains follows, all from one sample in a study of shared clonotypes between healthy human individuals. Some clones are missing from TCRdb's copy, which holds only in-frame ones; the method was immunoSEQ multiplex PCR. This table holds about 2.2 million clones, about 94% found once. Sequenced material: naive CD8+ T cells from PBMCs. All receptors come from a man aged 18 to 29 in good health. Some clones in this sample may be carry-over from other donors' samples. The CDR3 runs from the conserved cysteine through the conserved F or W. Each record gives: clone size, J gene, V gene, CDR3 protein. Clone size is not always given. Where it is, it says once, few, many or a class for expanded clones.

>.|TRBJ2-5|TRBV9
CASSADQETQYF
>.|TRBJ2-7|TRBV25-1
CASSGGLVYEQYF
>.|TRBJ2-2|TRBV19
CATSGTTNTGELFF
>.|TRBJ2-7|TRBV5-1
CASSLDGPGQYF
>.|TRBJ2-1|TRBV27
CASSTRTYNEQFF
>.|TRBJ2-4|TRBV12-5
CASGLAGSQYF
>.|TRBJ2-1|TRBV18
CASSPLLAETRGNEQFF
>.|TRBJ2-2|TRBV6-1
CASSELLAENTGELFF
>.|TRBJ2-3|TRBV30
CAWSSGHTSTDTQYF
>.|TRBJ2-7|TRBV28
CASSSFARRAEQYF
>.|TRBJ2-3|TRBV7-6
CASSLGDEETQYF
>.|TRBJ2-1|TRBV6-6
CASSYSDTYNEQFF
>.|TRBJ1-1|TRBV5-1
CASSLRELNTEAFF
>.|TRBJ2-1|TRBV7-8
CASSLEGPGVSYNEQFF
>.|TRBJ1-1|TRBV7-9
CASSLVLENTEAFF
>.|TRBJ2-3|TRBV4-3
CASSQDTSGYDTQYF
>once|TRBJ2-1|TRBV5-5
CASSLWLAGGAYNEQFF
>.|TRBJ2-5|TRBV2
CASSGTGWQETQYF
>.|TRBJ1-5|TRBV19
CASSMYGGRNQPQHF
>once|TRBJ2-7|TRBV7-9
CASSPPIAYEQYF
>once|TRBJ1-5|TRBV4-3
CASSQDIGKEGARQPQHF
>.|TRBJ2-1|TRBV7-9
CASSSVGGASWNEQFF
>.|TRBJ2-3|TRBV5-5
CASSLGQISTDTQYF
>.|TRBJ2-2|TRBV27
CASSSRGAGELFF
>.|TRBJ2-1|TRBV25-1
CASSGPLREEIYNEQFF
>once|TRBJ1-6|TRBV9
CASSKMSVRANNSPLHF
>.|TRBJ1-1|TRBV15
CATSREAEAFF
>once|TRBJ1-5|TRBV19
CASSLRDFNQPQHF
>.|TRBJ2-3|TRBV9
CASSEGTTSWDTQYF
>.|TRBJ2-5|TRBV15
CATSRGRHALQETQYF
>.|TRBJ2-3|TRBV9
CASSVAGGEGWDTQYF
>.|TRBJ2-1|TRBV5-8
CASSLGQANHWNEQFF
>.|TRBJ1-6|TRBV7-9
CASSLGLPLHF
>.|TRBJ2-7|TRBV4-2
CASSQERGSYEQYF
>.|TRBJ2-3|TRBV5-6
CASSLAEDTQYF
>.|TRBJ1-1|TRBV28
CASSPLNFGGAFF